This is a list of T cell receptor beta chains from one sample in a study of blood T cell repertoires in COVID-19. TCRdb's copy holds only in-frame clones and misses some; the assay was immunoSEQ multiplex PCR. The sample comprises roughly 250,000 clones, 75% to 95% of which are singletons, and approximately 2% rests with the top ten. The specimen was PBMCs or T cells enriched from blood (not recorded which). These receptors came from a woman aged 18 to 35 who had recovered from COVID-19. CDR3s include the opening cysteine and the closing phenylalanine or tryptophan. Each record gives: V gene, D gene, J gene, clone size, CDR3 DNA, CDR3 protein. The D gene is left open where the match is weak. Where a row states a size, it is once, few, many or the class of an expanded clone; other rows omit it.

TRBV4-1,NA,TRBJ2-4,once,TGCGCCAGCAGCCAAGTGGGAGCGGGCCGGGGGGCCAAAAACATTCAGTACTTC,CASSQVGAGRGAKNIQYF
TRBV12-3/TRBV12-4,NA,TRBJ1-4,NA,TGTGCCAGCAGTTTTACTTCTGCTGAAAAACTGTTTTTT,CASSFTSAEKLFF
TRBV29-1,TRBD2,TRBJ2-1,NA,TGCAGCGTTGAGGCTAGCGGGAGGCCTCCCTCCTACAATGAGCAGTTCTTC,CSVEASGRPPSYNEQFF
TRBV5-4,TRBD1,TRBJ1-1,NA,TGTGCCAGCAGCTTGGGAAGGGGGCAGGGAACTGAAGCTTTCTTT,CASSLGRGQGTEAFF
TRBV28,NA,TRBJ1-5,once,TGTGCCAGCAGTTTCTCGACAGGCCTCAATCAGCCCCAGCATTTT,CASSFSTGLNQPQHF
TRBV4-1,NA,TRBJ2-6,NA,TGCGCCAGCAGCCAAGGGTTAGGGGGCTCTGGGGCCAACGTCCTGACTTTC,CASSQGLGGSGANVLTF
TRBV5-1,NA,TRBJ1-4,NA,TGCGCCAGCAGCTTCCAGGGGTGGTCTTCAACTAATGAAAAACTGTTTTTT,CASSFQGWSSTNEKLFF
TRBV11-2,NA,TRBJ1-5,NA,TGTGCCAGCAGCTTAGATCACGGGTATAGCAATCAGCCCCAGCATTTT,CASSLDHGYSNQPQHF
TRBV28,NA,TRBJ1-3,NA,TGTGCCAGCAGGGAAGGGGACTCTGGAAACACCATATATTTT,CASREGDSGNTIYF
TRBV15,NA,TRBJ2-7,NA,TGTGCCACCAGCGAGAAACGGTTTACCTACGAGCAGTACTTC,CATSEKRFTYEQYF
TRBV2,TRBD2,TRBJ2-7,few,TGTGCCAGCAGTTCGGGACTAGCGGGGAACTTC,CASSSGLAGNF
TRBV5-6,TRBD2,TRBJ2-3,NA,TGTGCCAGCAGCTTGGCTAGCGGAATCACAGATACGCAGTATTTT,CASSLASGITDTQYF
TRBV2,TRBD2,TRBJ2-7,NA,TGTGCCAGCAGCAAGGGACTAGCGGGAGGATACGAGCAGTACTTC,CASSKGLAGGYEQYF
TRBV5-1,NA,TRBJ1-2,NA,TGCGCCAGCAGCTTAGTTCAGGGGAACTATGGCTACACCTTC,CASSLVQGNYGYTF
TRBV18,TRBD1,TRBJ1-4,NA,TGTGCCAGCTCACCACGGACAGGGGCAACTAATGAAAAACTGTTTTTT,CASSPRTGATNEKLFF
TRBV5-6,TRBD2,TRBJ2-7,NA,TGTGCCAGCAGCTTGTTGAGCAGCGGGAGGGGCTACGAGCAGTACTTC,CASSLLSSGRGYEQYF
TRBV5-4,TRBD1,TRBJ2-2,NA,TGTGCCAGCAGCTTCTTGGGACAGGGGAACACCGGGGAGCTGTTTTTT,CASSFLGQGNTGELFF
TRBV2,NA,TRBJ1-2,NA,TGTGCCAGCAGTGAAGCGAAGGTAGAGGGTGGCTACACCTTC,CASSEAKVEGGYTF
TRBV2,NA,TRBJ2-1,NA,TGTGCCAGCAAGGGGGATATCTCCTACAATGAGCAGTTCTTC,CASKGDISYNEQFF
TRBV5-1,NA,TRBJ1-1,NA,TGCGCCAGCAGCTCGGCAGGTGCTTCCACTGAAGCTTTCTTT,CASSSAGASTEAFF
TRBV10-3,TRBD1,TRBJ1-5,NA,TGTGCCATCAGTGAGTCGACAGGGCAGGGGCCCCAGCATTTT,CAISESTGQGPQHF
TRBV7-2,TRBD1,TRBJ1-5,NA,TGTGCCAGCAGCTCATACAGGGGGGTCCATCAGCCCCAGCATTTT,CASSSYRGVHQPQHF
TRBV18,TRBD1,TRBJ1-5,once,TGTGCCAGCTCTGGGACAGGGGCTCATCAGCCCCAGCATTTT,CASSGTGAHQPQHF
TRBV6-1,TRBD2,TRBJ2-5,NA,TGTGCCAGCAGTGAGGCAGCGGGGGCCCAAGAGACCCAGTACTTC,CASSEAAGAQETQYF
TRBV10-3,NA,TRBJ1-5,NA,TGTGCCATCAGTGAGCGAGAGAGTTTTCAGCCCCAGCATTTT,CAISERESFQPQHF
TRBV5-1,NA,TRBJ1-6,NA,TGCGCCAGCAGCTTGGATGAGGCCACCCTCCACTTT,CASSLDEATLHF
TRBV9,NA,TRBJ1-2,NA,TGTGCCAGCAGCCAGGGAAGGGACTATGGCTACACCTTC,CASSQGRDYGYTF
TRBV7-3,NA,TRBJ2-2,NA,TGTGCCAGCAGCTTACGGGCGGCGGGTACCGGGGAGCTGTTTTTT,CASSLRAAGTGELFF
TRBV6-5,NA,TRBJ2-7,NA,TGTGCCGTAGCGGTTGGGACGGCGGAGCCTCACGAGCAGTACTTC,CAVAVGTAEPHEQYF
TRBV5-4,TRBD1,TRBJ2-1,once,TGTGCCAGCAGCTCGGGACAGAGCTCCTACAATGAGCAGTTCTTC,CASSSGQSSYNEQFF
TRBV18,TRBD2,TRBJ2-2,NA,TGTGCCAGCTCACCACGCGGGACTAGCGGTACCGGGGAGCTGTTTTTT,CASSPRGTSGTGELFF
TRBV5-1,TRBD1,TRBJ2-3,NA,TGCGCCAGCAGCTTGGGGGACAGAACAGATACGCAGTATTTT,CASSLGDRTDTQYF
TRBV7-6,NA,TRBJ2-7,NA,TGTGCCAGCAGCCCTTACGAGCAGTACTTC,CASSPYEQYF
TRBV28,TRBD1,TRBJ1-5,NA,TGTGCCAGCAGTTCGTGGACCAGGACAGGGGGCAGACAGCCCCAGCATTTT,CASSSWTRTGGRQPQHF
TRBV24-1,TRBD1,TRBJ1-2,NA,TGTGCCACCAGTGATTTGGCGACAGGGCAATCTGGCTACACCTTC,CATSDLATGQSGYTF
TRBV3-1/TRBV3-2,TRBD1,TRBJ1-3,NA,TGTGCCAGCAGCCAGGGCGGGACAGGGTTTTCAGGCACCATATATTTT,CASSQGGTGFSGTIYF
TRBV19,NA,TRBJ2-3,NA,TGTGCCAGTAGTATATCAGGATCTAGCACAGATACGCAGTATTTT,CASSISGSSTDTQYF
TRBV6-5,NA,TRBJ1-2,NA,TGTGCCAGCAGTTACTCGGTAGTAGCCAACTATGGCTACACCTTC,CASSYSVVANYGYTF
TRBV7-2,TRBD2,TRBJ2-1,NA,TGTGCCAGCAGCTTAAGGGTTTTTCGACTAGCGGGGATCAATGAGCAGTTCTTC,CASSLRVFRLAGINEQFF
TRBV9,TRBD2,TRBJ2-5,NA,TGTGCCAGCAGCGCCGCTACACCAGAGCGGGAGGGCCGAGAGACCCAGTACTTC,CASSAATPEREGRETQYF
TRBV18,TRBD1,TRBJ1-2,NA,TGTGCCAGCTCACCTAGAGGACAGGGGGGCTATGGCTACACCTTC,CASSPRGQGGYGYTF
TRBV28,NA,TRBJ1-5,NA,TGTGCCAGCAGTTTTCAGGGGCGGAATCAGCCCCAGCATTTT,CASSFQGRNQPQHF
TRBV5-5,NA,TRBJ2-7,once,TGTGCCAGCAGCTTGAGCGGCAGCTCCTACGAGCAGTACTTC,CASSLSGSSYEQYF